These 9 T cell receptor beta chains were sequenced from one sample in a study of regulatory T cells in long-lasting Graves disease. Sequencing libraries for TCR beta were prepared with iRepertoire HTBI primers and Arm-PCR of CDR3 regions. Each CDR3 protein is one row after TCRdb ran MiXCR on the multiplex PCR reads. The profile shows approximately 350,000 distinct CDR3 sequences, approximately 23% of them singletons. Time point defined: persistent/refractory GD, antithyroid drugs over 5 years with positive TRAb. RNA isolated from PBMCs was used to make the TCR library. The sample consisted of peripheral blood mononuclear cells (PBMCs), taken when the disease was refractory, from a patient treated with antithyroid drugs. These receptor sequences come from a woman in her 40s with Graves disease.

This clonotype has a count of ten or more. The V call is TRBV25-1, the J call TRBJ2-7, with 8 bases aligning to TRBD2. V lost 9 bases, J lost 2 bases, and 6 bases stayed unmatched. The germline V gene has CDR1 MGHDK and CDR2 SYGVNS. The CDR3 covers 13 residues. CDR3 bases: TGTGCCAGTGGAATAGCGGGAACCTACGAGCAGTACTTC. It is translated as CASGIAGTYEQYF.

The rearrangement joins TRBV20-1 to TRBJ2-2, with 10 bases fitting TRBD2. This CDR3 has 16 residues. The V gene end was trimmed by 6 bases and the J gene end by 5 bases; junction bases not matched to a gene: 12. Germline V gene data show CDR1 as DFQATT and CDR2 as SNEGSKA (reference sequence). The CDR3: CSAKGTSGAPTGELFF. The CDR3 region has the DNA TGCAGTGCCAAGGGCACTAGCGGGGCACCTACCGGGGAGCTGTTTTTT.

This clonotype has a count of ten or more. The rearrangement uses TRBV6-5 and TRBJ2-7; 10 positions match TRBD2. The germline V gene has CDR1 MNHEY and CDR2 SVGAGI. This CDR3 region has 15 residues. V lost 2 bases, J lost 3 bases, and 4 bases stayed unmatched. CDR3: CASSYVSSGSYEQYF. CDR3 coding DNA: TGTGCCAGCAGTTACGTTTCTAGCGGGAGCTACGAGCAGTACTTC.

This clonotype occurred many times. V usage is TRBV28 and J usage is TRBJ1-5, with D perhaps TRBD1 (5 bases). Germline loops: CDR1 MDHEN, CDR2 SYDVKM. V dropped 6 bases and J dropped 3 bases, with 18 bases sitting between them. The CDR3 has 16 residues. CDR3 nucleotide sequence: TGTGCCAGCAGGGTTCTCGGGGCAGAGCACAATCAGCCCCAGCATTTT. It is translated as CASRVLGAEHNQPQHF.

There are a few counts of this clonotype. This chain links TRBV9 with TRBJ2-7, with D unresolved. Germline CDR1 reads SGDLS; CDR2 reads YYNGEE. This CDR3 has 14 residues. The V and J ends lost 3 bases and 2 bases respectively, with 12 bases between them. CDR3 protein: CASSDGSSPYEQYF. The CDR3 DNA sequence: TGTGCCAGCAGCGATGGTAGCAGTCCCTACGAGCAGTACTTC.

Ten or more counts support this clonotype. The genes are TRBV2 and TRBJ2-7; TRBD2 agrees at 8 bases. The CDR3 covers 14 residues. Germline V gene sequence: CDR1 SNHLY, CDR2 FYNNEI. After removal of 6 bases from V and 7 bases from J, the junction contained 11 bases not matched to a gene. CDR3 sequence (DNA): TGTGCCAGCAGAGCCTCGGGGGGGGCGGGGGAGCAGTACTTC. The encoded protein is CASRASGGAGEQYF.

This clonotype was seen a handful of times. The rearrangement links TRBV6-1 to TRBJ2-2; D ambiguous. The CDR3 has 13 amino acids. Germline loops: CDR1 MNHNS, CDR2 SASEGT. V was cut by 6 bases and J by 0 bases, with 5 bases left in between. The CDR3 loop is CASSSANTGELFF. CDR3 nucleotides: TGTGCCAGCAGCAGCGCGAACACCGGGGAGCTGTTTTTT.

This clonotype was picked up many times. This CDR3 is CASSYLETPNTEAFF. CDR3 sequence (DNA): TGTGCCAGCAGTTACCTCGAGACACCGAACACTGAAGCTTTCTTT. This chain uses TRBV6-5 with TRBJ1-1; unclear D gene. CDR3 length: 15 residues. The V gene lost 2 bases and the J gene lost 1 base, with 11 bases spanning the gap. From germline, CDR1 is MNHEY and CDR2 SVGAGI.

The chain carries TRBV5-6 and TRBJ1-2, with a weak D call TRBD1 (5 bases). Germline loops: CDR1 SGHDT, CDR2 YYEEEE. V lost 1 base, J lost 7 bases, and 29 bases lay in between. This CDR3 contains 19 residues. The CDR3 DNA reads TGTGCCAGCAGCTTGACCGCGAATCGGATCCGGGACGGACGGGGTGGCTACACCTTC. Residues: CASSLTANRIRDGRGGYTF.